Sequencing of this TCR beta chain was carried out in a study of T cells in Graves' hyperthyroidism and ophthalmopathy (dated by TCRdb to between 2018 and 2020). General notes on the study: Peripheral blood samples were taken at the time of initial diagnosis, prior to any treatment. The 100 discovery patients were divided at random into training and test sets in a 7:3 ratio. TCR Vbeta CDR3 sequencing of 130 to 150 peripheral blood samples (approximately 44 ophthalmopathy, about 75 hyperthyroidism and roughly 17 progressor patients) is reported in the paper. Once sampling was done, hyperthyroidism patients were given methimazole at a starting dose of 30 mg daily, whereas ophthalmopathy patients were given high-dose intravenous methylprednisolone. To identify distinguishing TCR V-J signatures, a discovery cohort of some 99 patients was used, comprising some 43 with Graves' ophthalmopathy and around 57 with stable Graves' hyperthyroidism. In addition, the study compared T-cell repertoires in thyroid tissue and in blood from about 6 Graves' hyperthyroidism patients. An independent validation cohort of fewer than 20 hyperthyroidism patients and about 16 patients who later progressed to ophthalmopathy tested prospective prediction of ophthalmopathy. The paper's findings and limits, for the study overall: During validation, the model predicted progression to ophthalmopathy a median of approximately 6 months ahead of onset, with around 65% sensitivity and about 75% specificity. Most expanded thyroid clonotypes (frequency above 0.001) were also detected in blood, suggesting blood repertoires may reflect thyroid immune responses. Sample size was not statistically predetermined, and blinding of investigators to group allocation was not performed. In cross-validation, a model built on a 13 V-J signature told ophthalmopathy apart from stable hyperthyroidism with under 90% sensitivity and about 81% specificity, and in testing the same model reached 80%/75%.

The TCR beta CDR3 regions were amplified from RNA transcripts. The TCR CDR3 was subjected to a first round of RT-PCR using the HTBI primer set and the Qiagen OneStep RT-PCR kit. Libraries were constructed in a second round of multiplex PCR, after which size selection and purification were performed. The libraries were sequenced on an Illumina HiSeq2000 using paired-end 100 bp reads. The published analysis was carried out like this. Raw data were processed with SOAPnuke, discarding reads with adapters, uncalled bases, mean Phred below 15, or no exact constant-primer or identifier match. COPE v1.2.5 was used to merge the high-quality paired reads, and each unique nucleotide sequence was defined as a clonotype. MiTCR v1.1 was used to align the clonotypes against IMGT TRBV, TRBD and TRBJ reference segments. Only V-J combinations with frequency above 0.0001, covering about 99% of repertoires, were analysed. A TCS score was defined as the ratio of F50 (clonal expansion) to E x V (chaos), with BLOSUM62-based TCRdist applied between CDR3 peptides within each V-J. Welch's t-statistics and random forest reduced just over 500 V-J features to around 14, which were used in a naive Bayes classifier (R e1071). TCRdb applied fastp at Q25 and MiXCR to the public reads, then kept only in-frame beta chains. Rows with a matching CDR3 protein are joined into one entry that keeps the most common DNA and genes. The V and J calls were not made by the authors but by TCRdb's processing. This sample has a few hundred thousand distinct CDR3 sequences in its table, and 17% of those were observed once. The top ten clones comprise approximately 60% of the sample.

The table lists this clonotype with many counts. The target of this receptor is not known. Base-call qualities are not available, and no considerably larger clone is one nucleotide away. The junction shows trimming of 6 bases on V and 3 bases on J, plus 11 bases between the germline ends. Inclusive of the bounding cysteine and phenylalanine, the CDR3 is 14 residues long. Only the CDR3 DNA is retained, 42 bases long and in frame from the first base. The germline V gene sets CDR1 to LGHNT and CDR2 to FRNRAP. Ophthalmopathy patients had moderately to severely active disease, with a Clinical Activity Score of 3 or more, a NOSPECS grade of 4 or more, and a disease duration of less than 3 months. Exclusion was applied to patients with uncontrolled infections, other autoimmune diseases, pregnancy or lactation. Diagnoses were established on the basis of clinical symptoms, serum thyroxine and TRAb, thyroid ultrasound, and orbital computed tomography. Ficoll-Paque density gradient centrifugation was used to isolate PBMCs from about 9.4 ml of fresh peripheral blood. Trizol reagent was used to extract total RNA, and RNA quality was then checked on an Agilent 2100 Bioanalyzer.

This receptor was identified in a woman in her sixties with Graves' ophthalmopathy. The sample taken for sequencing was blood. The rearranged chain carries TRBV12-5 and TRBJ2-2; confidence is insufficient to name the D gene. CDR3 reads: CASGKGFDTGELFF. The DNA sequence follows: TGTGCTAGTGGGAAGGGATTCGACACCGGGGAGCTGTTTTTT.